The source of this TCR beta chain is a study of CD8+CD57+ T cells in acquired aplastic anemia. Across the study: The sorted CD4+ and CD8+ cells yielded an average about 3.3 ug of DNA. Findings of the study overall: Between patients and controls, twenty-nine CD8+ CDR3 sequences were found in common.

The authors sequenced patients whose flow cytometry had shown CD8+CD57+ cell expansion. Each patient had severe acquired aplastic anemia. No therapy was given to patients before blood sampling. CDR1 and CDR2 from the germline V gene are ENHRY and SYGVKD. The CDR3 sequence is 15 residues long. Trimming cost V 2 bases and J 3 bases; bases outside gene matches: 4. According to the study, genomic DNA was the template for TCR beta VDJ and CDR3 profiling. MiXCR, applied by TCRdb to the reads, yields one record per CDR3 protein. The sample contains 200,000 to 250,000 distinct CDR3 sequences, around three fifths of which appear only once. This clonotype appeared once. Antigen: not known.

The sequenced sample consisted of sorted CD4+, CD8+, or CD8+CD57+ T cells (not recorded which) from PBMCs. This sequence joins TRBV10-3 and TRBJ1-5, with TRBD1 identical over 7 bases. This clonotype originated in a human donor with aplastic anemia. This chain's CDR3 is CAISETGVVNQPQHF. Here the CDR3 DNA reads TGTGCCATCAGTGAGACAGGGGTCGTCAATCAGCCCCAGCATTTT.